These T cell receptor beta chains were read from a single sample in a study of human T cells and chemical hapten exposure. Via MiXCR, TCRdb re-called the reads, giving one row per CDR3 protein. Among more than 100,000 distinct CDR3 sequences listed, 8.5% were seen once. The sample taken for sequencing was whole blood. The receptors shown here come from a human donor in good health. Some clones in this sample may be carry-over from other donors' samples. Both conserved end residues are trimmed from each CDR3. Not all rows give a size; the values are once, few, many and, for expanded clones, a class.

clone_size: many; v_call: TRBV7-8; j_call: TRBJ2-1; cdr3_aa: ASSETSGRTSEQF
clone_size: .; v_call: TRBV11-2; j_call: TRBJ2-1; cdr3_aa: ASSVETRPRNEQF
clone_size: few; v_call: TRBV7-9; j_call: TRBJ1-2; cdr3_aa: ASSFAVTEGYT
clone_size: many; v_call: TRBV2; j_call: TRBJ1-1; cdr3_aa: ASSEDDRDTEAF
clone_size: many; v_call: TRBV7-9; j_call: TRBJ1-6; cdr3_aa: ASSPQTGVNSPLH
clone_size: many; v_call: TRBV7-9; j_call: TRBJ2-7; cdr3_aa: ASTGSTGILRDEQY
clone_size: many; v_call: TRBV29-1; j_call: TRBJ2-7; cdr3_aa: SVEGGGTTYEQY
clone_size: many; v_call: TRBV28; j_call: TRBJ2-7; cdr3_aa: ASSIGQGANEQY
clone_size: .; v_call: TRBV9; j_call: TRBJ1-1; cdr3_aa: ASSVAVELTEAF
clone_size: .; v_call: TRBV7-6; j_call: TRBJ2-3; cdr3_aa: ASRPLAGVRTDTQY
clone_size: few; v_call: TRBV7-6; j_call: TRBJ2-3; cdr3_aa: ASSLEVGGDTQY
clone_size: few; v_call: TRBV20-1; j_call: TRBJ1-2; cdr3_aa: SAKLGNDYGYT
clone_size: .; v_call: TRBV12-3/TRBV12-4; j_call: TRBJ2-7; cdr3_aa: ASSLTGVRQY
clone_size: many; v_call: TRBV3-2; j_call: TRBJ2-7; cdr3_aa: ASSQDKPSGRDCEQY
clone_size: .; v_call: TRBV7-3; j_call: TRBJ2-1; cdr3_aa: ASSPPGLANEQF
clone_size: many; v_call: TRBV12-3/TRBV12-4; j_call: TRBJ1-1; cdr3_aa: ASSIPGASEAF
clone_size: many; v_call: TRBV27; j_call: TRBJ2-4; cdr3_aa: ASSLTRGDIQY
clone_size: .; v_call: TRBV10-3; j_call: TRBJ2-1; cdr3_aa: AISPGPRIEQF
clone_size: few; v_call: TRBV12-3/TRBV12-4; j_call: TRBJ2-7; cdr3_aa: ASRTLGGEQY
clone_size: .; v_call: TRBV6-1; j_call: TRBJ2-1; cdr3_aa: ASSRQGGPYNEQF
clone_size: many; v_call: TRBV7-9; j_call: TRBJ2-1; cdr3_aa: ASSSGTGALNEQF
clone_size: .; v_call: TRBV11-2; j_call: TRBJ2-1; cdr3_aa: ASSPGLARTSAEQF
clone_size: few; v_call: TRBV29-1; j_call: TRBJ2-3; cdr3_aa: SVAKETDTQY
clone_size: .; v_call: TRBV20-1; j_call: TRBJ2-3; cdr3_aa: SARSTALLTDTQY
clone_size: .; v_call: TRBV5-1; j_call: TRBJ2-7; cdr3_aa: ASSPPGQGAGEQY
clone_size: few; v_call: TRBV6-1; j_call: TRBJ1-5; cdr3_aa: ASSWDMRSNQPQH
clone_size: .; v_call: TRBV9; j_call: TRBJ2-1; cdr3_aa: ASSVGQGVYNEQF
clone_size: few; v_call: TRBV2; j_call: TRBJ2-7; cdr3_aa: ASSEAGYEQY
clone_size: many; v_call: TRBV6-2/TRBV6-3; j_call: TRBJ2-7; cdr3_aa: ASSARWSYEQY
clone_size: .; v_call: TRBV7-9; j_call: TRBJ2-3; cdr3_aa: ASRTSGRTDTQY
clone_size: many; v_call: TRBV29-1; j_call: TRBJ1-1; cdr3_aa: SVEDNGGAGAEAF
clone_size: few; v_call: TRBV5-4; j_call: TRBJ1-2; cdr3_aa: ASSSGGLITGGSYGYT
clone_size: .; v_call: TRBV2; j_call: TRBJ2-3; cdr3_aa: ASRGQGPDTQY
clone_size: .; v_call: TRBV5-1; j_call: TRBJ2-5; cdr3_aa: ASGRDGQETQY
clone_size: .; v_call: TRBV12-3/TRBV12-4; j_call: TRBJ2-4; cdr3_aa: ASSLGQRGLAKNIQY
clone_size: many; v_call: TRBV4-2; j_call: TRBJ1-5; cdr3_aa: ASSQDYPRGVDRHSNQPQH
clone_size: few; v_call: TRBV20-1; j_call: TRBJ1-2; cdr3_aa: SARDRVYGYT
clone_size: .; v_call: TRBV7-2; j_call: TRBJ2-3; cdr3_aa: ASSRPGTDTQY
clone_size: few; v_call: TRBV14; j_call: TRBJ2-1; cdr3_aa: ASRHSGRGDEQF
clone_size: few; v_call: TRBV7-9; j_call: TRBJ2-7; cdr3_aa: ASSSWGQGSSEQY
clone_size: .; v_call: TRBV7-8; j_call: TRBJ1-4; cdr3_aa: ASSLPTENEKLF
clone_size: many; v_call: TRBV10-3; j_call: TRBJ2-3; cdr3_aa: AINIGQITDTQY
clone_size: .; v_call: TRBV2; j_call: TRBJ2-7; cdr3_aa: ASSELAGVDEQY
clone_size: many; v_call: TRBV28; j_call: TRBJ1-5; cdr3_aa: ASSLGGVQPQH
clone_size: .; v_call: TRBV2; j_call: TRBJ2-1; cdr3_aa: ASSVAGEGGSSYNEQF
clone_size: few; v_call: TRBV9; j_call: TRBJ2-2; cdr3_aa: ASSPFHRDTGELF
clone_size: many; v_call: TRBV20-1; j_call: TRBJ1-5; cdr3_aa: SARPSQGDSNQPQH
clone_size: once; v_call: TRBV3-1; j_call: TRBJ2-1; cdr3_aa: ASSQEEGPGQRTNEQF
clone_size: many; v_call: TRBV4-2; j_call: TRBJ1-6; cdr3_aa: ASSLGTGNSPLH
clone_size: many; v_call: TRBV7-2; j_call: TRBJ2-3; cdr3_aa: ASSLGNQITDTQY
clone_size: .; v_call: TRBV7-9; j_call: TRBJ2-3; cdr3_aa: ASRTGKQGRDTQY
clone_size: few; v_call: TRBV7-9; j_call: TRBJ2-3; cdr3_aa: ASSLEYRAEPTDTQY
clone_size: many; v_call: TRBV7-8; j_call: TRBJ2-2; cdr3_aa: ASSSGHGTGELF
clone_size: many; v_call: TRBV20-1; j_call: TRBJ1-5; cdr3_aa: SARVDINSNQPQH
clone_size: .; v_call: TRBV19; j_call: TRBJ2-2; cdr3_aa: ASSTRDRGIAGELF
clone_size: .; v_call: TRBV5-4; j_call: TRBJ2-3; cdr3_aa: ASSLDQGRTDTQY